This T cell receptor (beta chain) was captured by sequencing in a study of CD8+CD57+ T cells in acquired aplastic anemia. Overall study: Across the sorted CD4+ and CD8+ cells, DNA amounts averaged approximately 3 ug.

Concerning this clonotype itself: Its antigen is currently unknown.

Genomic DNA provided the template from which TCR beta VDJ and CDR3 profiles were obtained. TCRdb reprocessed the reads with MiXCR, giving one entry per CDR3 protein. The sample lists roughly 180,000 distinct CDR3 sequences, roughly 64% occurring once. CDR1 is SQVTM, CDR2 ANQGSEA, per germline. The CDR3 is made up of 15 amino acids. Trimming took 3 bases from V and 5 from J; bases not matched to a gene: 7. Study-wide points: Found in both controls and patients were fewer than 35 CD8+ CDR3 sequences. CD8+ Simpson's diversity in patients was not significantly different from that in controls.

Sequenced material: sorted CD4+, CD8+, or CD8+CD57+ T cells (not recorded which) from PBMCs. This chain uses TRBV29-1 with TRBJ2-5; 12 nucleotides line up with TRBD1. This clonotype was sampled from a human donor with severe aplastic anemia or a healthy control (not recorded which). The CDR3 loop is CSVEGDRGRAETQYF. In DNA form, the CDR3 reads TGCAGCGTTGAGGGGGACAGGGGGCGCGCGGAGACCCAGTACTTC.